A selection of T cell receptor beta chains follows, all from one sample in a study of T cells in Graves' hyperthyroidism and ophthalmopathy. TCRdb re-derived calls from the multiplex PCR reads in MiXCR, one entry per CDR3 protein. The table has 500,000 to 750,000 distinct CDR3 sequences, about 43% seen once; the top ten hold 7.5% to 8.5%. Sequenced: peripheral blood or thyroid tissue (not recorded which). These receptor sequences come from a woman aged 18-30 years with Graves' hyperthyroidism. Each CDR3 is given with its conserved first and last residue.

TRBV29-1 CSYTGGAGNEQYF
TRBV5-1 CASSTTGTSTEKLFF
TRBV15 CATSRVVLSSGANVLTF
TRBV12-3/TRBV12-4 CASSSLTTTPYEQYF
TRBV4-3 CASSQDRGSEQYF
TRBV12-5 CASGLRPGALHF
TRBV20-1 CSARGGDTQYF
TRBV7-9 CASSRDRFERDEGYNEQFF
TRBV6-4 CASIYLCSVDSGMNTEAFF
TRBV2 CAIPSGTDLSYEQYF
TRBV19 CATLNRGAGELFF
TRBV12-3/TRBV12-4 CASSLEGSTYGYTF
TRBV4-1 CASGRGSYGYTF
TRBV5-7 CASSLWSSGQSSYEQYF
TRBV19 CASGTRDRALSGYTF
TRBV14 CASSRETGTGGRVALRETQYF
TRBV5-1 CASSITQDTQYF
TRBV4-3 CASSQDNVGADTQYF
TRBV6-6 CASSPDALSNQPQHF
TRBV24-1 CATSERQGTWVTGELFF
TRBV9 CASSVDARGENTEAFF
TRBV11-3 CASSSGFGQFF
TRBV5-1 CASSVDRDYGYTF
TRBV5-1 CASTRWALSGANVLTF
TRBV28 CASSAPGQSRDTEQYF
TRBV24-1 CATSDLGTTNTGELFF
TRBV7-2 CASSRLAGYQETQYF
TRBV6-5 CASSYSTSGREFYEQYF
TRBV19 CASSPGGTAYNEQFF
TRBV19 CASTVQGRVNTEAFF
TRBV7-2 CASSFPLAGGLANQPQHF
TRBV27 CASSLDRCEQYF
TRBV7-9 CASSLATSGILQTQYF
TRBV12-3/TRBV12-4 CASSSAGAGTQPQHF
TRBV7-2 CASSLGNRGGYGYTF
TRBV2 CASHSTGNTIYF
TRBV10-3 CAIGLAGEETQYF
TRBV7-8 CASSLRTAPKHEQYF
TRBV27 CAAGSTDTPQHF
TRBV10-2 CASTSGPNQPQHF
TRBV5-1 CASSLNLGKYGYTF
TRBV20-1 CSAGQGYAGELFF
TRBV30 CAWSVRGLLDEKLFF
TRBV2 CASTLGTIAYEQYF
TRBV7-9 CASKASGRNEQFF
TRBV19 CASSISGVSGELFF
TRBV29-1 CSGQRGGYNEHF
TRBV20-1 CSARADQGVPYEQYF
TRBV11-2 CASSPDPAGQGPYSNQPQHF
TRBV6-1 CASRGEGAAGVYEQYF